This T cell receptor (beta chain) was sequenced in a study of CD8 T cells in ankylosing spondylitis. At least ten counts were recorded for this clonotype. The CDR3 has 14 amino acids. CDR1 is MGHDK, CDR2 SYGVNS, per germline. With 6 bases clipped from V and 7 bases from J, the junction kept 11 bases outside the gene matches. TCRdb reprocessed the 5' RACE reads with MiXCR, giving one entry per CDR3 protein. The profile shows 200,000 to 300,000 distinct CDR3 sequences, around 10% of them singletons. The sequence derives from a male donor with ankylosing spondylitis or in good health (not recorded which). The chain recombines TRBV25-1 with TRBJ2-7; 8 bases map to TRBD1. Sequences were obtained from blood, either unsorted or a sorted T cell fraction (not recorded which). The CDR3 here is CASSTGTGRREQYF. The DNA for the CDR3 is TGTGCCAGCAGCACCGGGACAGGCCGTAGGGAGCAGTACTTC.